One and the same sample provided the 15 T cell receptor beta chains below, sequenced in a study of blood T cell repertoires in COVID-19. Measured with immunoSEQ multiplex PCR; TCRdb has only the in-frame clones, and not every one. The sample lists under 350,000 clones; about nine tenths were seen once. Sequenced: PBMCs or T cells enriched from blood (not recorded which). All receptors derive from a woman between 55 and 75 years old who had recovered from COVID-19.

V is TRBV11-2 and J is TRBJ2-3; D is undetermined. Trimming left V 5 bases short and J 8 bases short, with 11 bases between. CDR3 length: 12 amino acids. Per the germline V gene, CDR1 is SGHAT and CDR2 is FQNNGV. The CDR3 sequence is CASSPPIGTQYF. Here the CDR3 DNA reads TGTGCCAGCAGCCCACCTATTGGTACGCAGTATTTT.

The genes are TRBV7-3 and TRBJ1-1, with TRBD1 matching over 8 bases. The CDR3 spans 15 residues. Germline CDR1 reads SGHTA; CDR2 reads FQGTGA. Trimming removed 4 bases from V and 6 bases from J; junction bases left unmatched: 10. CDR3 sequence (DNA): TGTGCCAGCAGCTCCACGACAGGGGAGGGGGCTGAAGCTTTCTTT. Protein: CASSSTTGEGAEAFF.

CDR3 sequence: CASRPAGDGGELFF. Written as DNA, the CDR3 is TGTGCCAGCAGACCAGCGGGAGATGGTGGGGAGCTGTTTTTT. The rearrangement links TRBV9 to TRBJ2-2; 8 bases map to TRBD2. V lost 5 bases, J lost 8 bases, and 8 bases stayed unmatched. CDR3 length: 14 amino acids. The V gene's germline CDR1 is SGDLS and CDR2 YYNGEE.

This chain connects TRBV30 to TRBJ2-7; no clear D. The ends were cut back, 0 bases at V and 0 bases at J, with 9 bases in the middle. Germline V gene lookup returns CDR1 GTSNPN and CDR2 SVGIG (reference sequence). The CDR3 totals 14 residues. The CDR3 DNA sequence: TGTGCCTGGAGTGTACTGGGCTCCTCCTACGAGCAGTACTTC. This gives the protein CAWSVLGSSYEQYF.

V usage is TRBV6-5 and J usage is TRBJ1-3; D remains unclear. Germline CDR1 is MNHEY and CDR2 is SVGAGI. Trimming took off 6 bases at V and 1 base at J, with 10 bases between the two ends. This CDR3 comprises 14 residues. CDR3 region: CASSPPRSGNTIYF. CDR3 coding DNA: TGTGCCAGCAGCCCCCCCAGGTCTGGAAACACCATATATTTT.

The chain joins TRBV4-1 to TRBJ1-5; D uncertain. The ends were cut back, 4 bases at V and 2 bases at J, with 15 bases in the middle. CDR3 length equals 16 residues. Germline V gene data show CDR1 as MGHRA and CDR2 as YSYEKL. This chain's CDR3 is CASSPGRAKGNQPQHF. The CDR3 DNA reads TGCGCCAGCAGCCCCGGGCGGGCGAAGGGCAATCAGCCCCAGCATTTT.

J is TRBJ2-3 and V is TRBV5-5; D gene ambiguous. CDR1 and CDR2 from the germline V gene are SGHKS and YYEKEE (reference sequence). Trimming pared 5 bases from V and 0 bases from J, leaving 13 bases between. The CDR3 loop spans 15 amino acids. CDR3 sequence (DNA): TGTGCCAGCAGACCGATGCCAGGTAGCACAGATACGCAGTATTTT. Amino acids: CASRPMPGSTDTQYF.

This CDR3 reads CASSVARGTEAFF. Here the CDR3 DNA reads TGTGCCAGCAGCGTAGCCAGGGGGACTGAAGCTTTCTTT. The rearrangement uses TRBV9 and TRBJ1-1; 7 bases agree with TRBD1. In germline, CDR1 is SGDLS, CDR2 YYNGEE. Losses at the gene ends were 0 bases for V and 5 bases for J; bases not matched to a gene: 1. This CDR3 is 13 amino acids long.

CDR3 bases: TGTGCCAGCAGCCAATCCCAGAACACCGGGGAGCTGTTTTTT. Residues: CASSQSQNTGELFF. The J gene is TRBJ2-2, the V gene TRBV3-1 (or the pseudogene TRBV3-2); D not certain. V was cut by 2 bases and J by 1 base, with 5 bases left in between. Germline V lookup: CDR1 LGHDT, CDR2 YNNKEL (reference sequence). The CDR3 contains 14 residues.

The gene calls are TRBV7-3 and TRBJ1-2; 11 nucleotides align to TRBD1. The ends lost 4 bases at V and 1 base at J; junction bases unmatched: 5. The CDR3 is 16 amino acids. Germline V gene lookup returns CDR1 SGHTA and CDR2 FQGTGA. The CDR3 DNA reads as TGTGCCAGCAGCTCCGGACAGGGGGCGCGTAACTATGGCTACACCTTC. It is translated as CASSSGQGARNYGYTF.

This chain connects TRBV27 to TRBJ1-1, with D perhaps matching TRBD1 (5 bases). CDR1 and CDR2 (germline): MNHEY, SMNVEV (reference sequence). V was pared by 3 bases and J by 4 bases, with 15 bases between. There are 15 residues in the CDR3. The CDR3 spells CASSLWGGGSTEAFF. Written as DNA, the CDR3 is TGTGCCAGCAGTTTGTGGGGCGGAGGGTCCACTGAAGCTTTCTTT.

CDR3 protein: CASSHGGDNQPQHF. The CDR3 bases are TGTGCCAGCAGCCATGGCGGGGACAATCAGCCCCAGCATTTT. The chain carries TRBV4-2 and TRBJ1-5; D call uncertain. Germline V gives CDR1 LGHNA, CDR2 YNFKEQ. The CDR3 totals 14 residues. V lost 3 bases and J lost 3, with 9 bases in between.

V and J are TRBV7-2 and TRBJ2-1, with 10 bases identical to TRBD2. The trim removed 5 bases at V and 3 bases at J, leaving 4 bases unmatched. Germline lookup yields CDR1 SGHTA and CDR2 FQGNSA. This CDR3 contains 15 residues. This CDR3 reads CASSPWTSGYNEQFF. The DNA of the CDR3 is TGTGCCAGCAGCCCCTGGACTAGCGGCTACAATGAGCAGTTCTTC.

The chain employs TRBV28 and TRBJ1-5, with 7 bases lining up with TRBD1. Germline V gene lookup returns CDR1 MDHEN and CDR2 SYDVKM. Unmatched junction bases numbered 16, after V lost 2 bases and J lost 3 bases. The CDR3 is 19 amino acids. The CDR3 protein is CASSLIWTGTFFSNQPQHF. In DNA form, the CDR3 reads TGTGCCAGCAGTTTAATCTGGACAGGAACCTTCTTCTCCAATCAGCCCCAGCATTTT.

This rearrangement joins TRBV29-1 to TRBJ2-6; 8 nucleotides align to TRBD1. V dropped 7 bases and J dropped 4; count of bases not matched to a gene: 6. Germline assignment: CDR1 SQVTM and CDR2 ANQGSEA. The CDR3 is 14 residues long. The CDR3 DNA sequence: TGCAGCGCTTGGCAGGGGGCGGGGGCCAACGTCCTGACTTTC. Protein: CSAWQGAGANVLTF.